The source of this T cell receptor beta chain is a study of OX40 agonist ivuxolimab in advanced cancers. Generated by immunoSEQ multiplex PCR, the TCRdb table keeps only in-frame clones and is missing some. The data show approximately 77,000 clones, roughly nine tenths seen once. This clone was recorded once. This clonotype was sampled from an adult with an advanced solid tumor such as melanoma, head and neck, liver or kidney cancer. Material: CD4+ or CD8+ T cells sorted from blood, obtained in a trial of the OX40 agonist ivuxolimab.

The CDR3 protein is CASRLAGGGYGYTF. The CDR3, as DNA: TGTGCCAGCCGGTTGGCCGGCGGCGGGTATGGCTACACCTTC. The J gene is TRBJ1-2, the V gene TRBV6-1; D gene ambiguous. The germline CDR1 and CDR2 sequences are MNHNS and SASEGT. CDR3 length: 14 amino acids. V was pared by 8 bases and J by 5 bases, with 18 bases between.